The clone carrying this T cell receptor beta chain was seen just once. Original methodology: Amplification with reference gene primers provided the estimates of nucleated cell counts. Repertoires were generated with immunoSEQ multiplex PCR, while TCRdb's copy carries only in-frame clones and drops some. Clonal size and the V and J genes are those of that table, whereas D and trimming came from the DNA. The table includes tens of thousands of clones, about 90% detected once. The data belong to a study of blood T cell repertoires in COVID-19. Study-wide background: Whether acute or convalescent, the COVID-19 samples came from the United States, Italy and Spain. T cells, B-cell-depleted T cells, or PBMCs provided the cDNA or gDNA that served as material.

V was cut by 1 base and J by 0 bases, with 13 bases left in between. Germline assignment: CDR1 SGHVS and CDR2 FNYEAQ. CDR3 length equals 16 residues. J is TRBJ2-7 and V is TRBV7-6; D gene uncertain. This clonotype was obtained from a woman aged 55-69 years with active COVID-19. Sequencing was carried out using peripheral blood. The CDR3 protein is CASSLEASTGSYEQYF. CDR3 bases: TGTGCCAGCAGCTTAGAGGCGTCTACGGGCTCCTACGAGCAGTACTTC.